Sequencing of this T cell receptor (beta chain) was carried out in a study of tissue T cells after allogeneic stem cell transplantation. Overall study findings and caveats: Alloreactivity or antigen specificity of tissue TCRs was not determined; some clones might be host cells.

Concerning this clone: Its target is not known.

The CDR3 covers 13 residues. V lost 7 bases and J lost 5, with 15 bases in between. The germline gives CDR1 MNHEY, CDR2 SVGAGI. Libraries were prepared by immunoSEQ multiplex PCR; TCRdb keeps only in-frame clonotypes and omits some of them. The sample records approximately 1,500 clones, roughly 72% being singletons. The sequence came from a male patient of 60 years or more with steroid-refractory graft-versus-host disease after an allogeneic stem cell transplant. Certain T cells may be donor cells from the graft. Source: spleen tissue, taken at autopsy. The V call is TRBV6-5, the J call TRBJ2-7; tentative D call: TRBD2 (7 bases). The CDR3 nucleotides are TGTGCCAGCACCCGGGGGGCAATCAACGAGCAGTACTTC. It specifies CASTRGAINEQYF.